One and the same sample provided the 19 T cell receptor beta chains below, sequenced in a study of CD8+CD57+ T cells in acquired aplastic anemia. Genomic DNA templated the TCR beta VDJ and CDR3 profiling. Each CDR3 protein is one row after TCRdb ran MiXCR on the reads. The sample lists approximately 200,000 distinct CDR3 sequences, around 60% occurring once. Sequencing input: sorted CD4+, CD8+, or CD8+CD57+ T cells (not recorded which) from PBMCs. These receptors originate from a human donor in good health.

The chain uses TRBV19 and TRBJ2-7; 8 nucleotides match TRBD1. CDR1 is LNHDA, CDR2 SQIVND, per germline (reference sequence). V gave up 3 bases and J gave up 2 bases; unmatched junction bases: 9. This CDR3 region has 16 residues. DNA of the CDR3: TGTGCCAGTAGTATGGACAGGGTCCGAACGACCTACGAGCAGTACTTC. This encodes CASSMDRVRTTYEQYF.

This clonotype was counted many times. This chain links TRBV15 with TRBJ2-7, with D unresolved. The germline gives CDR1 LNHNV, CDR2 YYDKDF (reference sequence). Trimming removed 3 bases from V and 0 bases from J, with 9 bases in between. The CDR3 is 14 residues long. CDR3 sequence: CATSSSLSSYEQYF. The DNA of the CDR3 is TGTGCCACCAGCAGTTCACTGAGCTCCTACGAGCAGTACTTC.

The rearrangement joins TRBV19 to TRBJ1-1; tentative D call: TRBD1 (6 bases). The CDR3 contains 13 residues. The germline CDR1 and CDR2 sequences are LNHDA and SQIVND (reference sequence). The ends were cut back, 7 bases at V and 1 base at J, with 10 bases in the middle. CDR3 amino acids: CASKNRENTEAFF. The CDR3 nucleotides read TGTGCCAGTAAAAACAGGGAGAACACTGAAGCTTTCTTT. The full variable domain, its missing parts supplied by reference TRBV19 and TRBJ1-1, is DGGITQSPKYLFRKEGQNVTLSCEQNLNHDAMYWYRQDPGQGLRLIYYSQIVNDFQKGDIAEGYSVSREKKESFPLTVTSAQKNPTAFYLCASKNRENTEAFFGQGTRLTVV.

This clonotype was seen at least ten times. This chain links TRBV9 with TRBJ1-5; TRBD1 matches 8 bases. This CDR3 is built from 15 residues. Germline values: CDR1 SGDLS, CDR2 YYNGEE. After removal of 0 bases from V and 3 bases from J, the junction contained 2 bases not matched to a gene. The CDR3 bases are TGTGCCAGCAGCGTAGAGGGACAGGACAATCAGCCCCAGCATTTT. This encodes CASSVEGQDNQPQHF. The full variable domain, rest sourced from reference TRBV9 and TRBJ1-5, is DSGVTQTPKHLITATGQRVTLRCSPRSGDLSVYWYQQSLDQGLQFLIQYYNGEERAKGNILERFSAQQFPDLHSELNLSSLELGDSALYFCASSVEGQDNQPQHFGDGTRLSIL.

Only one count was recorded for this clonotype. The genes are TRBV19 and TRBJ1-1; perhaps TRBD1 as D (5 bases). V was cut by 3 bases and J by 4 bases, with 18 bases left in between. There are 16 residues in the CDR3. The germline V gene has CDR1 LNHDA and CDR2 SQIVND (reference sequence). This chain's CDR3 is CASSIEVRVLSTEAFF. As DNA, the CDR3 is TGTGCCAGTAGTATCGAAGTCAGGGTCTTGAGCACTGAAGCTTTCTTT. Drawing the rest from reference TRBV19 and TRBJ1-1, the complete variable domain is DGGITQSPKYLFRKEGQNVTLSCEQNLNHDAMYWYRQDPGQGLRLIYYSQIVNDFQKGDIAEGYSVSREKKESFPLTVTSAQKNPTAFYLCASSIEVRVLSTEAFFGQGTRLTVV.

CDR3 sequence reads: CASSPNPGFAQYF. In DNA, the CDR3 is TGTGCCAGCAGCCCGAACCCCGGGTTTGCGCAGTATTTT. V and J are TRBV7-6 and TRBJ2-3; D remains ambiguous. The CDR3 runs to 13 residues. Germline lookup yields CDR1 SGHVS and CDR2 FNYEAQ. V lost 5 bases to trimming and J lost 10 bases, with 16 bases between them.

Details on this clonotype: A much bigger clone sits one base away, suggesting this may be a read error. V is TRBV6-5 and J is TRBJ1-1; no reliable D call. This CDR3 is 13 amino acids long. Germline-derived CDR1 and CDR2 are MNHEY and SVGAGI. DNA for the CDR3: TGTGCCAGCAGTTTTGGATCCGACACTGAAGCTCTCTTT. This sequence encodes CASSFGSDTEALF.

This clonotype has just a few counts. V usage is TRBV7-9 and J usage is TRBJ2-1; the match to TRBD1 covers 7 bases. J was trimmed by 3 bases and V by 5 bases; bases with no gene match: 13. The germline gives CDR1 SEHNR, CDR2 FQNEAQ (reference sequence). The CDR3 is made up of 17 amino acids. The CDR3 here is CASSPPLRQGVYNEQFF. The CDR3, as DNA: TGTGCCAGCAGCCCACCCCTAAGACAGGGAGTCTACAATGAGCAGTTCTTC.

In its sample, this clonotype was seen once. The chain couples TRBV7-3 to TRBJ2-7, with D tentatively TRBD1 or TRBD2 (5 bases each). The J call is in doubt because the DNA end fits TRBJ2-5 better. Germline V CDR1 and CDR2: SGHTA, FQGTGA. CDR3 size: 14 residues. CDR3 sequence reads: CASSQRGGQETQYF. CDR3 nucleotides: TGTGCCAGCTCCCAGAGGGGCGGACAAGAGACCCAGTACTTC.

The CDR3 nucleotides are TGTGCCAGTGGGATTGGGCAGGGGGGCACTGAAGCTTTCTTT. It yields the protein CASGIGQGGTEAFF. The gene calls are TRBV19 and TRBJ1-1, with TRBD1 matching over 7 bases. This CDR3 spans 14 amino acids. Per the germline V gene, CDR1 is LNHDA and CDR2 is SQIVND (reference sequence). Unmatched junction bases numbered 10, after V lost 8 bases and J lost 4 bases.

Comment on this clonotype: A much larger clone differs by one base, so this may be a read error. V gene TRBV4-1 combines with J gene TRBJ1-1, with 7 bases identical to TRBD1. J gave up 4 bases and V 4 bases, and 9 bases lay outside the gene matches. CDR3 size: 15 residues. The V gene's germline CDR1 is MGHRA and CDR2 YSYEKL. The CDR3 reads CASSRLGQTSTEAFF. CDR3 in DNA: TGCGCCAGCAGCCGCCTGGGACAGACGAGCACTGAAGCTTTCTTT.

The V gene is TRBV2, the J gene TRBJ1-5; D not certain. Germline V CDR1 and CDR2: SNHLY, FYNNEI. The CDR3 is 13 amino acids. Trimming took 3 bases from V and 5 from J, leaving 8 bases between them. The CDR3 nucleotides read TGTGCCAGCAGTGAGGGGAGCTATCAGCCCCAGCATTTT. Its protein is CASSEGSYQPQHF.

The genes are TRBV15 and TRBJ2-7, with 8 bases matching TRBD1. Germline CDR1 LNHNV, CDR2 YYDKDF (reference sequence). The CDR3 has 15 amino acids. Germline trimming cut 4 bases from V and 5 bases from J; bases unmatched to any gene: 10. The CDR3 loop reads CATSIIDRGGHEQYF. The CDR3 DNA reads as TGTGCCACCAGCATCATCGACAGGGGCGGTCACGAGCAGTACTTC.

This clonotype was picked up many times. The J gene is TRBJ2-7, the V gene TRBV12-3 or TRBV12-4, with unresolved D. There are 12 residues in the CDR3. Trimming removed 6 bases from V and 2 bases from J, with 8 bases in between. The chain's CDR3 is CASSLRTYEQYF. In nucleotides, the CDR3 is TGTGCCAGCAGCCTTAGAACCTACGAGCAGTACTTC.

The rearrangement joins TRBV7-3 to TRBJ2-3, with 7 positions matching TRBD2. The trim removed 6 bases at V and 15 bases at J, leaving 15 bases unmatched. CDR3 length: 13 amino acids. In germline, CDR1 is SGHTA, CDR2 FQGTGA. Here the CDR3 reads CASSVSSGDSLYF. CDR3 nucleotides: TGTGCCAGCAGTGTCTCTAGCGGTGACTCCTTATATTTT.

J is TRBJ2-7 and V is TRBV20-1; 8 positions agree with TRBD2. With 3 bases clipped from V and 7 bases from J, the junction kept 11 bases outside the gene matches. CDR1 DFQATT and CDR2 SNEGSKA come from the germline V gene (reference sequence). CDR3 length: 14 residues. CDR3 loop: CSASTGLEADEQYF. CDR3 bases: TGCAGTGCTAGTACGGGACTAGAGGCTGATGAGCAGTACTTC.

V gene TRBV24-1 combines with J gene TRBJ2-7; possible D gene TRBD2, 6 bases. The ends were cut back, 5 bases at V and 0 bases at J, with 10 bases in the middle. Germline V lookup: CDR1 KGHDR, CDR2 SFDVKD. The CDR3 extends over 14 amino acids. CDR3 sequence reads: CATSGEVSSYEQYF. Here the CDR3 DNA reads TGTGCCACCAGTGGGGAGGTGAGCTCCTACGAGCAGTACTTC.

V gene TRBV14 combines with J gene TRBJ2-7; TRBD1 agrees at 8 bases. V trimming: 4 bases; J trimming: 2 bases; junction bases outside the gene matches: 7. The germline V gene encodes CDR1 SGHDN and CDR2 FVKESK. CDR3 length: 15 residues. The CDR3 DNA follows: TGTGCCAGCAGCCGCATGACAGGGGCCACCTACGAGCAGTACTTC. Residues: CASSRMTGATYEQYF.

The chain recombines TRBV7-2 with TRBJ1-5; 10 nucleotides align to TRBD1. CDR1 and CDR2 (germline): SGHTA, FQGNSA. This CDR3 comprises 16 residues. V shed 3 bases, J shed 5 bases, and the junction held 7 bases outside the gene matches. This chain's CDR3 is CASSLGGQGLDQPQHF. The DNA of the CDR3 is TGTGCCAGCAGCTTGGGGGGACAGGGGCTAGATCAGCCCCAGCATTTT.